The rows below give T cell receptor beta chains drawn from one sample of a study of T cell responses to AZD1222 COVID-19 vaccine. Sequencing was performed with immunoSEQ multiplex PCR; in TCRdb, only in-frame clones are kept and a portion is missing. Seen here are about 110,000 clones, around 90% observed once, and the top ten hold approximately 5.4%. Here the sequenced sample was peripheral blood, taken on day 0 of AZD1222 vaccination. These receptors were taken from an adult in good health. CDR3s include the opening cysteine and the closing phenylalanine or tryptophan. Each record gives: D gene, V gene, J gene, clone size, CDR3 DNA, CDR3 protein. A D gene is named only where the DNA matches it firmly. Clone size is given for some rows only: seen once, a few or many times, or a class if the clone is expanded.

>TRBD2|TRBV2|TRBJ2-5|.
TGTGCCATCTTACTAGCGACCCAAGAGACCCAGTACTTC
CAILLATQETQYF
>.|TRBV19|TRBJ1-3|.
TGTGCCAGGGGGCCTGACGGCGGAAACACCATATATTTT
CARGPDGGNTIYF
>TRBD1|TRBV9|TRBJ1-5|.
TGTGCCAGCAGCGCCTCAGGACAGGGAGGTCAGCCCCAGCATTTT
CASSASGQGGQPQHF
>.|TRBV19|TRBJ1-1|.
TGTGCCAGTAGCTTGGAGGGCACTGAAGCTTTCTTT
CASSLEGTEAFF
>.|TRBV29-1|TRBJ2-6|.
TGCAGCGTTCTAGGGGACTCTGGGGCCAACGTCCTGACTTTC
CSVLGDSGANVLTF
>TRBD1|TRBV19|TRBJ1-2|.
TGTGCCAGTAGTCAGGGGGGGATTAACTATGGCTACACCTTC
CASSQGGINYGYTF
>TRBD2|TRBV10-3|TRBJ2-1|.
TGTGCCATCCTTGGTCTAGCGGGAGGGACGAATGAGCAGTTCTTC
CAILGLAGGTNEQFF
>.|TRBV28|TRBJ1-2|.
TGTGCCAGCAGTTTAGGAGGCAGGGCCGGCTACACCTTC
CASSLGGRAGYTF
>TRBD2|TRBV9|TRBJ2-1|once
TGTGCCAGCAGCGTAGGGAGGGGAGGGCCATCCTACAATGAGCAGTTCTTC
CASSVGRGGPSYNEQFF
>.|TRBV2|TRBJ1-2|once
TGTGCCAGCAGTGCTGGGACCCCCGACTATGGCTACACCTTC
CASSAGTPDYGYTF
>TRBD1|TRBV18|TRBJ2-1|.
TGTGCCAGCTCACCACGGGGACAGCGGAATGAGCAGTTCTTC
CASSPRGQRNEQFF
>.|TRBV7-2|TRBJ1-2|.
TGTGCCAGCAGCTTTTCAGGGTCCGTAGTAAGTGGCTACACCTTC
CASSFSGSVVSGYTF
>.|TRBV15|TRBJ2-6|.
TGTGCCACCAGCAAGCAGGGGTCCCTAGGTGGGGCCAACGTCCTGACTTTC
CATSKQGSLGGANVLTF
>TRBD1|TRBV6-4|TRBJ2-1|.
TGTGCCAGCAGTGGGACAGGTGGAAATGAGCAGTTCTTC
CASSGTGGNEQFF
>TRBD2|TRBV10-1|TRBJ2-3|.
TGCGCCAGCAGTGACAGTCTAGCGGGCACAGATACGCAGTATTTT
CASSDSLAGTDTQYF
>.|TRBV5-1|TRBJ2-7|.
TGCGCCAGCACCGAAACAGGGCTGCAGGCTTACGAGCAGTACTTC
CASTETGLQAYEQYF
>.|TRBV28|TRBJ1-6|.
TGTGCCAGCTACGGGGTTCTCAATTCACCCCTCCACTTT
CASYGVLNSPLHF
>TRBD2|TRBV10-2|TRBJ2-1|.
TGCGCCAGCAGTGAAGAGGCTAGCGGGGGCTTAACGCAGTTCTTC
CASSEEASGGLTQFF
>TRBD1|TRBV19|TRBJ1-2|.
TGTGCCAGTAGTACCCGGGACAGAATCCTCTATGGCTACACCTTC
CASSTRDRILYGYTF